This T cell receptor (beta chain) was recovered during a study of tumor and adjacent non-tumor tissue in lung cancer. Across the study: Patients comprised about a dozen adenocarcinoma, a couple of squamous cell carcinoma and 1 small cell lung cancer. Each sample yielded millions of productive TCRbeta reads on average. Study-wide results and caveats: Shorter survival was associated with higher TCR diversity in tumors.

Three rounds of nested PCR, following a modified ARM-PCR protocol, produced the TCRbeta library. TCRdb fed the multiplex PCR reads into MiXCR, producing one record per CDR3 protein. The profile shows 65,000 to 75,000 distinct CDR3 sequences, more than 65% of them singletons. No cell sorting was done before RNA was extracted from the tissue. The normal lung tissue was taken more than 3 cm from the tumor edge. As for this clonotype: Its antigen remains unknown.

The CDR3 runs to 14 residues. The ends were cut back, 5 bases at V and 10 bases at J, with 18 bases in the middle. Germline CDR1 and CDR2: SGHAT and FQNNGV. This TCR came from a man between 60 and 70 years old with non-small cell lung cancer. Sequencing was done on a sample of distant non-tumor lung tissue. The chain uses TRBV11-2 and TRBJ2-1; no definite D call. The CDR3 nucleotides are TGTGCCAGCAGCCTATATCCGGCAGCCTCCGAGCAGTTCTTC. It specifies CASSLYPAASEQFF.